The 3 T cell receptor beta chains given below trace back to one sample, sequenced in a study of OX40 agonist ivuxolimab in advanced cancers. The assay was immunoSEQ multiplex PCR, and TCRdb's table has in-frame clones only and misses some. The data contain some 45,000 clones, roughly 79% of them singletons. The sequencing here drew on CD4+ or CD8+ T cells sorted from blood, taken in a trial of the OX40 agonist ivuxolimab. These receptors originate from an adult with an advanced solid tumor such as melanoma, head and neck, liver or kidney cancer.

The chain joins TRBV27 to TRBJ1-5, with D perhaps matching TRBD1 (5 bases). The V and J ends lost 4 bases and 9 bases respectively, with 22 bases between them. The CDR3 loop spans 16 amino acids. Germline lookup yields CDR1 MNHEY and CDR2 SMNVEV (reference sequence). CDR3: CASSSPRGMDLGPQHF. In nucleotides, the CDR3 is TGTGCCAGCAGTTCCCCCCGGGGGATGGATTTGGGGCCCCAGCATTTT.

J is TRBJ2-7 and V is TRBV15; D perhaps matches TRBD2 (7 bases). Germline V gene lookup returns CDR1 LNHNV and CDR2 YYDKDF (reference sequence). The CDR3 is 16 amino acids. V lost 10 bases to trimming and J lost 7 bases, with 29 bases between them. The CDR3 DNA sequence: TGTGCCATCGCAGCGCTCCGAGGGGGAGGGCCATATGAGCAGTACTTC. Its translation: CAIAALRGGGPYEQYF.

This clone was seen just once. The gene calls are TRBV7-9 and TRBJ2-7, with 10 bases fitting TRBD1. The CDR3 consists of 14 residues. The ends lost 4 bases at V and 0 bases at J; junction bases unmatched: 0. The germline V gene encodes CDR1 SEHNR and CDR2 FQNEAQ (reference sequence). This chain's CDR3 is CASSWDRGSYEQYF. CDR3 in DNA: TGTGCCAGCAGCTGGGACAGGGGCTCCTACGAGCAGTACTTC. Looking up the rest from reference TRBV7-9 and TRBJ2-7 gives the full variable domain: DTGVSQNPRHKITKRGQNVTFRCDPISEHNRLYWYRQTLGQGPEFLTYFQNEAQLEKSRLLSDRFSAERPKGSFSTLEIQRTEQGDSAMYLCASSWDRGSYEQYFGPGTRLTVT.